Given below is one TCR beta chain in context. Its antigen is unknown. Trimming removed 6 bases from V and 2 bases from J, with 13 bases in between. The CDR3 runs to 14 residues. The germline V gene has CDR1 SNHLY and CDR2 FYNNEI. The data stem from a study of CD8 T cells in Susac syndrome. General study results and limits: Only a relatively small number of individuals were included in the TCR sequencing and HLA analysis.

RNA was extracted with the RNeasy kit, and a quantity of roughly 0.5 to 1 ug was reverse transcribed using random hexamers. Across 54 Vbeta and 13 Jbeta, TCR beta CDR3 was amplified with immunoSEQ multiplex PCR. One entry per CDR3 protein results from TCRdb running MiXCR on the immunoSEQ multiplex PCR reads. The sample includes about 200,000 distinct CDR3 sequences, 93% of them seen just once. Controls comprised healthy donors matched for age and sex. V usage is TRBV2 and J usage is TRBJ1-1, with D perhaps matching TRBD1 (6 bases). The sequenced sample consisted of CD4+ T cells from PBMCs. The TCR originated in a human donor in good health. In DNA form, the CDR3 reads TGTGCCAGCAGCCTACAGGGATACAACACTGAAGCTTTCTTT. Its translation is CASSLQGYNTEAFF.